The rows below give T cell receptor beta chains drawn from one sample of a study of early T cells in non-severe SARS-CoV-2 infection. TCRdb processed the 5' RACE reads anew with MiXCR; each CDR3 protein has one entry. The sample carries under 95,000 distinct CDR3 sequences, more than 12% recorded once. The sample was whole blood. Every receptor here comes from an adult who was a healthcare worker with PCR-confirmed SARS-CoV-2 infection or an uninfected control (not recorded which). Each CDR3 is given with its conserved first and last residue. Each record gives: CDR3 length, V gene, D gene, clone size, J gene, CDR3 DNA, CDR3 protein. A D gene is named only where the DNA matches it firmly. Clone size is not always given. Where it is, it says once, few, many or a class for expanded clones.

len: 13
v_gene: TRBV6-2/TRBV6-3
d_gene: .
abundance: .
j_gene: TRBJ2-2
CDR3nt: TGTGCCAGCACCCCTAGAGAGACCGGGGAGCTGTTTTTT
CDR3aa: CASTPRETGELFF

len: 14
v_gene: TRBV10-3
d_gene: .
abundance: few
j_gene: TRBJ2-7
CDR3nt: TGTGCCATCAGTGATAAGGGACTTACCTACGAGCAGTACTTC
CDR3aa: CAISDKGLTYEQYF

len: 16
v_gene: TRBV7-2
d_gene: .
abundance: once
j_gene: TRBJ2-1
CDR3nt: TGTGCCAGCAGCTTGCTTTCCGGACAGGGAGGGTTGGTACAGTTCTTC
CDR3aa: CASSLLSGQGGLVQFF

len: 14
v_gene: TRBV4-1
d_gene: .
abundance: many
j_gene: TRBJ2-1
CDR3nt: TGCGCCAGCAGCGAAAACAGGGTCAACAACGAGCAGTTCTTC
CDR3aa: CASSENRVNNEQFF

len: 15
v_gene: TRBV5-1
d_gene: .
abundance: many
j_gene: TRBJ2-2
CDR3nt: TGCGCCAGCAGCTTGGGTCTGGGAGACACCGGGGAGCTGTTTTTT
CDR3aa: CASSLGLGDTGELFF

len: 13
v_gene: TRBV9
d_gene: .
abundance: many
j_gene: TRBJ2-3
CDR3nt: TGTGCCAGCAGCCGCCGGGGGACAGATACGCAGTATTTT
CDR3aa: CASSRRGTDTQYF

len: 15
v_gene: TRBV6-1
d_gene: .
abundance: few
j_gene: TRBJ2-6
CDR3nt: TGTGCCAGCTCAAGGGGAATACCTGGGGCCAACGTCCTGATTTTC
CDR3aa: CASSRGIPGANVLIF

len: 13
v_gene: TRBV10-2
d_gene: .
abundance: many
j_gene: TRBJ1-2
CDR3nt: TGCGCCAGCAGTCCCGACAGGTCGAGCGGCTACACCTTC
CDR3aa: CASSPDRSSGYTF

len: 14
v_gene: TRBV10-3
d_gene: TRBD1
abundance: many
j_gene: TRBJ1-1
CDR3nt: TGTGCCATCAGTAACGCAGGGGGAGGCACTGAAGTTTTCTTT
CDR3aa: CAISNAGGGTEVFF

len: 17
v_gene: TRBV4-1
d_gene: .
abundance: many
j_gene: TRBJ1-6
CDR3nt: TGCGCCAGCAGCCAAGTTGCTTATCAGGGATGGGGTTCACCCCTCCACTTT
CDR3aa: CASSQVAYQGWGSPLHF

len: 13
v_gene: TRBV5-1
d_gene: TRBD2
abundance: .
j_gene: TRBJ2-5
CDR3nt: TGCGCCAGCAGCCCGACTAGCTGGGAGACCCAGTACTTC
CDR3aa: CASSPTSWETQYF

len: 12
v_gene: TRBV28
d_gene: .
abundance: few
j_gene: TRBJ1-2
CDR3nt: TGTGCCAGCAGTTTGTCGGAGAAAGGCTACACCTTC
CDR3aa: CASSLSEKGYTF

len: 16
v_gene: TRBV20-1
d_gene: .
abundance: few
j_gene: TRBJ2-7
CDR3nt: TGCAGTGCTAGAGTCCCGGGACCAGGCAGGAGCTACGAGCAGTACTTC
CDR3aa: CSARVPGPGRSYEQYF

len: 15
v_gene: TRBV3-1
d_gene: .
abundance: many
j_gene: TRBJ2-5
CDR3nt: TGTGCCAGCAGCACAGAGTCAGGGGATTGGGAGACCCAGTACTTC
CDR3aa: CASSTESGDWETQYF

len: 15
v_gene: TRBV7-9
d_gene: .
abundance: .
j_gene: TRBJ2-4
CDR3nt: TGTGCCAGCAGCCCCCCTACGGGAGCCAAAAACATTCAGTACTTC
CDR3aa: CASSPPTGAKNIQYF

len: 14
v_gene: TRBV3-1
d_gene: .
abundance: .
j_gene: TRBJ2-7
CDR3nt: TGTGCCAGCAGCCAAGGGGGCAGAGCCTACGAGCAGTACTTC
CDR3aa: CASSQGGRAYEQYF

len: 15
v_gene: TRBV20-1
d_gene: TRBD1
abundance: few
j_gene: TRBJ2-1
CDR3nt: TGCAGGGTTCTCACCGGGACAGGAATCTACAATGAGCAGTTCTTC
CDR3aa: CRVLTGTGIYNEQFF

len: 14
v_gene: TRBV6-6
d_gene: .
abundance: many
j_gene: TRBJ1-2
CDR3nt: TGTGCCAGCAGTCGACAACAGGACTTCTATGGCTACACCTTC
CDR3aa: CASSRQQDFYGYTF

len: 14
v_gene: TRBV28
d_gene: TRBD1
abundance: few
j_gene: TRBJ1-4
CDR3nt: TGTGCCAGCAGGAGACAGGGACTGAATGAAAAACTGTTTTTT
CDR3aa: CASRRQGLNEKLFF

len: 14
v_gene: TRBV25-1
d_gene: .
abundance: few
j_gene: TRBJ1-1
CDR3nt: TGTGCCAGCAAATCGTGGGCCGAGAACACTGAAGCTTTCTTT
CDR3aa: CASKSWAENTEAFF

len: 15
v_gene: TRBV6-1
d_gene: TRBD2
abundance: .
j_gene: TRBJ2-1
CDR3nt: TGTGCCAGCAGTACCGGGACTAGCGGGATTGATGAGCAGTTCTTC
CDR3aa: CASSTGTSGIDEQFF

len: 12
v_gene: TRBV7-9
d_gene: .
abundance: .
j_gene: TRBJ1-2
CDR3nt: TGTGCCAGCAGCGACAGTTACTATGGCTACACCTTC
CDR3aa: CASSDSYYGYTF

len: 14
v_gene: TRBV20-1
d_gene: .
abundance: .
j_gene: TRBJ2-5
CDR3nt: TGCAGTGCTAGTGGCGGAGTGTACCAAGAGACCCAGTACTTC
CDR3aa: CSASGGVYQETQYF

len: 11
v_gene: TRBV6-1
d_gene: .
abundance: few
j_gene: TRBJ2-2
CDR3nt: TGTGCCAGCACCGGCGGAATGGAGCTGTTTTTT
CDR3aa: CASTGGMELFF

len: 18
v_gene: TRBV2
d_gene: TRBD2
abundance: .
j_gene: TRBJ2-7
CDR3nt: TGTGCCAGCAGCGGGAACCCGCGGACTAGCGGGCTATACGAGCAGCAGTACTTC
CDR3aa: CASSGNPRTSGLYEQQYF

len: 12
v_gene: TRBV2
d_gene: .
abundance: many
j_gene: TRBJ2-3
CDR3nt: TGTGCCAGCAAGGAGTTTGGAGATACGCAGTATTTT
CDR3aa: CASKEFGDTQYF

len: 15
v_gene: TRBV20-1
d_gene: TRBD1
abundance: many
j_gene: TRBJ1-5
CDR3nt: TGCAGTGCTAGACCCCCCGGGACAGGGGATCAGCCCCAGCATTTT
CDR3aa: CSARPPGTGDQPQHF

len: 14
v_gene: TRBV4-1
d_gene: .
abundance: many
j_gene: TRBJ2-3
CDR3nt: TGCGCCAGCAGCCAAGAGATGGGAAGCCATACGCAGTATTTT
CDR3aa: CASSQEMGSHTQYF

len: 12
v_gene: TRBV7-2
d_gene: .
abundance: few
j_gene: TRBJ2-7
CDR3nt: TGTGCCAGCAGCTCGCAGGTATACGAGCAGTACTTC
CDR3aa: CASSSQVYEQYF

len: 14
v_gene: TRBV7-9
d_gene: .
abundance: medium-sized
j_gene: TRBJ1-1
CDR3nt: TGTGCCAGCAGCCCCTTTGAGGTGAACACTGAAGCTTTCTTT
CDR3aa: CASSPFEVNTEAFF

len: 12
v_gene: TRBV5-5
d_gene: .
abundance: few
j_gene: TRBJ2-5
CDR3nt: TGTGCCAGCAGCCTATATGAAGAGACCCAGTACTTC
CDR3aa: CASSLYEETQYF

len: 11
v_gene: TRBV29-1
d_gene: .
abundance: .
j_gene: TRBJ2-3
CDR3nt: TGCAGCGTTCCCAGGGCCGATACGCAGTATTTT
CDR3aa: CSVPRADTQYF

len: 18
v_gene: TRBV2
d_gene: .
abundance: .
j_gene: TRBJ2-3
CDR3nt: TGTGCCAGCAGTGAAGATCATACTCTAGCGCTACGGGGAGATACGCAGTATTTT
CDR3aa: CASSEDHTLALRGDTQYF

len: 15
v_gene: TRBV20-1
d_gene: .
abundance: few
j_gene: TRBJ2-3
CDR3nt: TGCAGTGCTGTCAGCGGCCTACTCTCCACAGATACGCAGTATTTT
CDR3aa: CSAVSGLLSTDTQYF

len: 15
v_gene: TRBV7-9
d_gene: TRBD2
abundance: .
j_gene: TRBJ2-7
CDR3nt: TGTGCCAGCAGCTTGCTTAGCGGGACAACCTACGAGCAGTACTTC
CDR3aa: CASSLLSGTTYEQYF

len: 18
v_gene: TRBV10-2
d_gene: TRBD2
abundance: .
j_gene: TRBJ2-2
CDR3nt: TGCGCCAGCAGTGACCCACTAGCGAGGAGGGTTGTAGCCGGGGAGCTGTTTTTT
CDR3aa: CASSDPLARRVVAGELFF

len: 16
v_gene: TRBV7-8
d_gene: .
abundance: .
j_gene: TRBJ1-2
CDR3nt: TGTGCCAGCAGCTTCCCATCACGGGCGGCTTTGAAAGGCTACACCTTC
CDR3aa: CASSFPSRAALKGYTF

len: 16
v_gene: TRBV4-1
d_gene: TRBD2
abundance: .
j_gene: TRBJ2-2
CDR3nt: TGCGCCAGCAGCCAATATGCGGGAGGGCCGTCCGGGGAGCTGTTTTTT
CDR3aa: CASSQYAGGPSGELFF

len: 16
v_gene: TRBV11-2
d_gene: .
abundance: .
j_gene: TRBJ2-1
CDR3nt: TGTGCCAGCAGCTCGGAGCGGGCCGGAAATCTCAATGAGCAGTTCTTC
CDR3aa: CASSSERAGNLNEQFF

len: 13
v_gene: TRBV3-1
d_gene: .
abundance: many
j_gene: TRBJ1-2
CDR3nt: TGTGCCAGCAGCCTCAGCCAGGACGGCGGCTACACCTTC
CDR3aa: CASSLSQDGGYTF

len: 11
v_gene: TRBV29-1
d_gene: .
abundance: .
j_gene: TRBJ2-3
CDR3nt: TGCAGCCCGCGTCAGGGGGATACGCAGTATTTT
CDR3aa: CSPRQGDTQYF

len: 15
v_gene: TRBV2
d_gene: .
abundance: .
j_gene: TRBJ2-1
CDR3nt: TGTGCCAGCAGTGAAGGGGGCACCCCGAACAATGAGCAGTTCTTC
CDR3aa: CASSEGGTPNNEQFF

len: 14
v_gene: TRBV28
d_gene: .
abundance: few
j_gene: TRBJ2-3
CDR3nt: TGTGCCAGCAGTTTTGAGCGGGCGACAGATACGCAGTATTTT
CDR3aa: CASSFERATDTQYF

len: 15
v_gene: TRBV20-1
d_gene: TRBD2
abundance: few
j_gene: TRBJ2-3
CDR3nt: TGCAGTGCTAGAGATCCTAGCGGGAGCCCAGATACGCAGTATTTT
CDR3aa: CSARDPSGSPDTQYF

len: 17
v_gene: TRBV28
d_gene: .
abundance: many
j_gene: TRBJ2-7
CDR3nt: TGTGCCAGCAGCGCAACTAGTGGGGGTACGAGCTCCTACGAGCAGTACTTC
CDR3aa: CASSATSGGTSSYEQYF

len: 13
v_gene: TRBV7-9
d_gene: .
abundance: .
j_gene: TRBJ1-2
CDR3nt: TGTGCCAGCAGCTTAGGGCAGATCCATGGCTACACCTTC
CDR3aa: CASSLGQIHGYTF

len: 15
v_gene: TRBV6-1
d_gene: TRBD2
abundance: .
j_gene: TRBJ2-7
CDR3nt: TGTGCCAGCAGTGGGGTTGCGGGAGGGCCCCCCGAGCAGTACTTC
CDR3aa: CASSGVAGGPPEQYF

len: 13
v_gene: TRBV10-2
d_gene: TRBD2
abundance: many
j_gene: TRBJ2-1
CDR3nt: TGCGCCATCCTAGCGGGAGCGGAGAGTGAGCAGTTCTTC
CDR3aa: CAILAGAESEQFF